The clone carrying this TCR beta chain was found a few times. The antigen remains undetermined. Isolation of CD4+ naive, central memory, regulatory and stem cell-like memory cells was achieved by sorting via CD45RO/CCR7/CD25/CD127/CD95/CD27. Once sorted, every population was more than 95% pure. These data belong to a study of beta chain features in type 1 diabetes. Overall study context: Sorted cell examination encompassed roughly 110,000,000 cells across all samples. Study-level points and caveats: More deletions and fewer insertions at VDJ junctions were seen in type 1 diabetes patients. There was a moderate but significant shortening of TCRB CDR3s in all four CD4+ subsets of Type 1 diabetes patients.

Of the isolated RNA, all was reverse transcribed, and so the sequenced material was expressed TCRB transcripts. Repertoires were generated with immunoSEQ multiplex PCR, while TCRdb's copy carries only in-frame clones and drops some. The data contain approximately 600,000 clones, roughly an eighth of them singletons. This clonotype was obtained from a man younger than 45 with type 1 diabetes. Source material: naive CD4+ T cells from blood.

The CDR3 DNA sequence: TGTGCCAGCAGCTTGGAACAGAACTATGGCTACACCTTC. Translated, it gives CASSLEQNYGYTF. The chain recombines TRBV5-4 with TRBJ1-2; D gene uncertain. The ends were cut back, 0 bases at V and 2 bases at J, with 5 bases in the middle. From germline, CDR1 is SGHNT and CDR2 YYREEE (reference sequence). The CDR3 covers 13 residues.